The text below deals with one T cell receptor beta chain. This sample is part of a study of blood T cell repertoires in COVID-19. The CDR3 extends over 15 amino acids. The V gene's germline CDR1 is SGHTS and CDR2 YDEGEE. Trimming removed 1 base at V and 5 bases at J, with 15 bases between. Clones were read by immunoSEQ multiplex PCR, and TCRdb kept only the in-frame ones, dropping some. The sample consists of about 300,000 clones, 80% to 90% of them appearing once. The source of this sequence is a man younger than 45 who had recovered from COVID-19. The chain is built from TRBV5-8 and TRBJ1-2; a weak D match, TRBD1 (5 bases). Sequencing used PBMCs or T cells enriched from blood (not recorded which). CDR3 protein: CASSLWETQGYGYTF. CDR3 coding DNA: TGTGCCAGCAGCTTGTGGGAAACCCAGGGTTATGGCTACACCTTC. The full variable domain, with the rest looked up from reference TRBV5-8 and TRBJ1-2, is EAGVTQSPTHLIKTRGQQATLRCSPISGHTSVYWYQQALGLGLQFLLWYDEGEERNRGNFPPRFSGRQFPNYSSELNVNALELEDSALYLCASSLWETQGYGYTFGSGTRLTVV.